This is a list of T cell receptor beta chains from one sample in a study of immune evolution from preneoplasia to lung adenocarcinoma. Sequencing was performed with immunoSEQ multiplex PCR; in TCRdb, only in-frame clones are kept and a portion is missing. The sample carries 5,000 or so clones, around four fifths recorded once. The sequenced material came from FFPE adjacent normal lung tissue. These TCRs come from a donor at least 70 years old with lung adenocarcinoma. The CDR3 runs from the conserved cysteine through the conserved F or W. Each record gives: CDR3 protein, CDR3 DNA, D gene, CDR3 length, clone size, V gene, J gene. The D gene is left open where the match is weak. Expanded clones are given a class, and other clones once, few, many or no size at all.

CASSQGTGNNEQFF,TGTGCCAGCAGCCAAGGGACAGGGAACAATGAGCAGTTCTTC,TRBD1,14,-,TRBV4-2,TRBJ2-1
CASSHREGYEQYF,TGTGCCAGCAGTCACAGGGAAGGGTACGAGCAGTACTTC,-,13,once,TRBV27,TRBJ2-7
CASSPQNRAGYTF,TGTGCCAGCAGCCCACAGAACAGGGCTGGCTACACCTTC,-,13,few,TRBV7-9,TRBJ1-2
CASRFRDRPDQETQYF,TGTGCCAGCAGATTCCGGGACAGACCAGACCAAGAGACCCAGTACTTC,TRBD1,16,-,TRBV5-8,TRBJ2-5
CASSETLYNEKLFF,TGCGCCAGCAGTGAGACCTTGTATAATGAAAAACTGTTTTTT,-,14,-,TRBV5-1,TRBJ1-4
CASSSGQGALGYTF,TGTGCCAGCAGCTCGGGACAGGGGGCTCTTGGCTACACCTTC,TRBD1,14,-,TRBV5-6,TRBJ1-2
CASSLRGTRSADTQYF,TGTGCCAGCAGCTTGAGAGGGACTAGGAGCGCAGATACGCAGTATTTT,TRBD2,16,-,TRBV28,TRBJ2-3
CATTGGRLAKNIQYF,TGTGCCACGACAGGGGGGAGACTAGCCAAAAACATTCAGTACTTC,-,15,-,TRBV21-1,TRBJ2-4
CASTGQLTDTQYF,TGTGCCAGCACCGGACAGCTCACAGATACGCAGTATTTT,-,13,-,TRBV2,TRBJ2-3
CASSGVAGSYEQYF,TGTGCCAGCAGCGGGGTGGCAGGGAGCTACGAGCAGTACTTC,-,14,-,TRBV11-2,TRBJ2-7
CASSFGQPPTGYTF,TGTGCCAGCAGTTTCGGACAGCCCCCGACTGGCTACACCTTC,-,14,-,TRBV28,TRBJ1-2
CAAKRGDTQYF,TGTGCCGCGAAGCGGGGTGATACGCAGTATTTT,TRBD2,11,-,TRBV30,TRBJ2-3
CASSGNGNTIYF,TGTGCCAGCAGTGGTAACGGAAACACCATATATTTT,-,12,-,TRBV28,TRBJ1-3
CASSVAENYGYTF,TGTGCCAGCAGCGTAGCAGAGAACTATGGCTACACCTTC,-,13,-,TRBV9,TRBJ1-2
CASSQGLLSSGNTIYF,TGTGCCAGTAGTCAGGGACTCCTGAGCTCTGGAAACACCATATATTTT,-,16,-,TRBV19,TRBJ1-3
CASSFSLVYEQYF,TGTGCCAGCAGCTTTTCTTTGGTCTACGAGCAGTACTTC,-,13,-,TRBV7-8,TRBJ2-7
CSALQGRSYNEQFF,TGCAGCGCTTTACAGGGGAGATCCTACAATGAGCAGTTCTTC,TRBD1,14,once,TRBV29-1,TRBJ2-1
CSVVVFRGSYEQYF,TGCAGCGTTGTAGTGTTCAGGGGGTCCTACGAGCAGTACTTC,TRBD1,14,-,TRBV29-1,TRBJ2-7
CASSTGQYEQYF,TGCGCCAGCAGCACCGGACAGTACGAGCAGTACTTC,-,12,-,TRBV5-1,TRBJ2-7
CASSPNAASGSLEQFF,TGTGCCAGCTCACCTAACGCGGCTAGCGGGAGCTTGGAGCAGTTCTTC,TRBD2,16,-,TRBV18,TRBJ2-1
CAWSWTGATEAFF,TGTGCCTGGAGTTGGACAGGGGCCACTGAAGCTTTCTTT,TRBD1,13,few,TRBV30,TRBJ1-1
CASSRTSGEYNEQFF,TGTGCCAGCAGCCGGACTAGCGGGGAATACAATGAGCAGTTCTTC,TRBD2,15,once,TRBV7-2,TRBJ2-1
CASTAWESHGELFF,TGTGCCAGCACGGCGTGGGAGTCTCACGGGGAGCTGTTTTTT,-,14,once,TRBV9,TRBJ2-2
CASSPTPPYEQYF,TGTGCCAGCAGCCCCACTCCTCCATACGAGCAGTACTTC,-,13,-,TRBV11-2,TRBJ2-7
CSARYLNTEAFF,TGCAGCGCACGATACTTGAACACTGAAGCTTTCTTT,-,12,-,TRBV29-1,TRBJ1-1
CASSAGTTATDTQYF,TGTGCCAGCAGCGCCGGGACTACTGCGACAGATACGCAGTATTTT,TRBD2,15,once,TRBV9,TRBJ2-3
CAWSVTRRQGQFF,TGTGCCTGGAGTGTAACCCGCCGGCAGGGGCAGTTCTTC,-,13,once,TRBV30,TRBJ2-1
CATSRDLRGNNEQFF,TGTGCCACCAGCAGAGATTTACGGGGAAACAATGAGCAGTTCTTC,-,15,once,TRBV15,TRBJ2-1
CASSYGGSGRGYGYTF,TGTGCCAGCAGTTATGGTGGCAGCGGGAGGGGCTATGGCTACACCTTC,-,16,-,TRBV28,TRBJ1-2
CASSGTLTTDTQYF,TGTGCCAGCTCCGGGACACTAACCACAGATACGCAGTATTTT,-,14,-,TRBV7-9,TRBJ2-3
CASSRDTEAFF,TGCGCCAGCAGTCGCGACACTGAAGCTTTCTTT,-,11,-,TRBV4-1,TRBJ1-1
CASNIMAGSNTGELFF,TGCGCCAGCAACATAATGGCAGGGTCGAACACCGGGGAGCTGTTTTTT,-,16,-,TRBV5-1,TRBJ2-2
CASSVAYRGSGELFF,TGTGCCAGCAGCGTAGCTTACAGGGGATCCGGGGAGCTGTTTTTT,TRBD1,15,-,TRBV9,TRBJ2-2
CASSDPGQPRSAEAFF,TGTGCCAGCAGCGATCCTGGACAGCCCCGGTCGGCTGAAGCTTTCTTT,-,16,once,TRBV7-9,TRBJ1-1
CASSFFTGELFF,TGTGCCAGCAGTTTTTTCACCGGGGAGCTGTTTTTT,-,12,-,TRBV28,TRBJ2-2
CASSQVFRERGGTEAFF,TGCGCCAGCAGCCAAGTGTTCAGGGAGAGGGGAGGCACTGAAGCTTTCTTT,-,17,-,TRBV4-1,TRBJ1-1
CASEGGSYEQYF,TGTGCCAGCGAGGGTGGCTCCTACGAGCAGTACTTC,-,12,-,TRBV6-6,TRBJ2-7
CASSLRDTSYEQYF,TGCGCCAGCAGCCTCCGGGACACCTCCTACGAGCAGTACTTC,-,14,-,TRBV4-1,TRBJ2-7
CASSLFPGGPSYGYTF,TGTGCCAGCAGTTTATTCCCAGGGGGCCCTAGCTATGGCTACACCTTC,TRBD1,16,-,TRBV28,TRBJ1-2
CASHAVGGQPQHF,TGTGCCTCGCACGCGGTGGGCGGGCAGCCCCAGCATTTT,-,13,-,TRBV10-3,TRBJ1-5
CASSLAGVLQETQYF,TGTGCCAGCAGCTTGGCGGGTGTTCTACAAGAGACCCAGTACTTC,-,15,-,TRBV5-4,TRBJ2-5
CASGTKGQGASTGELFF,TGTGCTAGTGGTACAAAAGGACAGGGGGCGAGCACCGGGGAGCTGTTTTTT,TRBD1,17,-,TRBV12-5,TRBJ2-2
CASSFISGITDTQYF,TGTGCCAGCAGTTTTATTAGCGGGATCACAGATACGCAGTATTTT,TRBD2,15,-,TRBV28,TRBJ2-3
CSVRDSEAFF,TGCAGCGTCCGGGACAGTGAAGCTTTCTTT,TRBD1,10,-,TRBV29-1,TRBJ1-1
CASSLAGSKNIQYF,TGTGCCAGCAGCTTGGCGGGCTCGAAAAACATTCAGTACTTC,-,14,-,TRBV7-2,TRBJ2-4
CASSVVGGPYQETQYF,TGTGCCAGCAGCGTAGTCGGGGGGCCGTACCAAGAGACCCAGTACTTC,-,16,once,TRBV9,TRBJ2-5